This T cell receptor (beta chain) appears in the sequencing data of a study of blood T cell repertoires in COVID-19. Study information: COVID-19 samples collected from the United States, Italy and Spain covered acute and convalescent phases. Nucleic acid was either cDNA or gDNA, and it came from T cells, B-cell-depleted T cells, or PBMCs.

There are a few counts of this clone. In the original workflow: Amplifying reference gene primers gave estimates of nucleated cell counts. The table came from immunoSEQ multiplex PCR; TCRdb's copy has only in-frame clones and leaves some out. V, J and clone size reflect that table, while D and trimming were determined from the DNA. The sample shows approximately 90,000 clones, roughly 83% of them seen only once. The CDR3 totals 13 residues. V was pared by 3 bases and J by 2 bases, with 7 bases between. Germline CDR1 SGHAT, CDR2 FQDESV (reference sequence). This TCR was sampled from a woman older than 75 with active or convalescent COVID-19. The genes are TRBV11-1 and TRBJ1-2; no definite D call. The specimen sequenced was peripheral blood. The CDR3 DNA reads as TGTGCCAGCAGCTTTCGGTCCAACTATGGCTACACCTTC. This gives the protein CASSFRSNYGYTF. Filled out from reference TRBV11-1 and TRBJ1-2, the complete variable domain reads EAEVAQSPRYKITEKSQAVAFWCDPISGHATLYWYRQILGQGPELLVQFQDESVVDDSQLPKDRFSAERLKGVDSTLKIQPAELGDSAMYLCASSFRSNYGYTFGSGTRLTVV.